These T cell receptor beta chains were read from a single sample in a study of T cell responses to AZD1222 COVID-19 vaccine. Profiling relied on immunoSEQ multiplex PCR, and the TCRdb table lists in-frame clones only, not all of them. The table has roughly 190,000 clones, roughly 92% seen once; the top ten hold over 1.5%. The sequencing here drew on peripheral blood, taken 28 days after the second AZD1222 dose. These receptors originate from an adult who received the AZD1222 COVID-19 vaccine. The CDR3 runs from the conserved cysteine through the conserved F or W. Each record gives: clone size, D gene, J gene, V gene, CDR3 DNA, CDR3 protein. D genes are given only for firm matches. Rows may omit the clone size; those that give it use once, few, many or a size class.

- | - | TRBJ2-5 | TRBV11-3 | TGTGCCAGCAGCTTAGGGGGTCTCCAAGAGACCCAGTACTTC | CASSLGGLQETQYF
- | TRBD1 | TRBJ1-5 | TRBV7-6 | TGTGCCAGCAGCTTAAAAGGGGGCGCCGCGGAGCCCCAGCATTTT | CASSLKGGAAEPQHF
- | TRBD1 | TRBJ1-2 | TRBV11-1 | TGTGCCAGCAGCCACAGGGGGCGAGGCTACACCTTC | CASSHRGRGYTF
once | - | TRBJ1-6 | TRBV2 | TGTGCCACTCGGACGGATAAATTGGCGTTGAATTCACCCCTCCACTTT | CATRTDKLALNSPLHF
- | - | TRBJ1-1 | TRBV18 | TGTGCCAGCTCACCGAGGGGACGGTTGAACACTGAAGCTTTCTTT | CASSPRGRLNTEAFF
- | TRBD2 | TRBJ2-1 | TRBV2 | TGTGCCAGCAGACCCGGGACTAGCGACAACAATGAGCAGTTCTTC | CASRPGTSDNNEQFF
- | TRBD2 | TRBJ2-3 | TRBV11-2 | TGTGCCAGCAGCTTTACTAGCGGCAGCACAGATACGCAGTATTTT | CASSFTSGSTDTQYF
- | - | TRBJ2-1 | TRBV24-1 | TGTGCCACCAGTTTAGGCGGCGGCGCCTCCTACAATGAGCAGTTCTTC | CATSLGGGASYNEQFF
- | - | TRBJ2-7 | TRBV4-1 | TGCGCCAGCAGGGGCGGCAGTGAATACGAGCAGTACTTC | CASRGGSEYEQYF
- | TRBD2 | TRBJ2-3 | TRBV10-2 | TGCGCCAGCAGTGAGTCGAATCTAGCGGGAGGCTTATGGTATTTT | CASSESNLAGGLWYF
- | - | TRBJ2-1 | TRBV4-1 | TGCGCCAGCAGCCAAGATTCGGGATATGAGCAGTTCTTC | CASSQDSGYEQFF
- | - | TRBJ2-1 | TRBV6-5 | TGTGCCAGCAGTTACTCTCCCTCTGGCTCCTACAATGAGCAGTTCTTC | CASSYSPSGSYNEQFF
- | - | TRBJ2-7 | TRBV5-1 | TGCGCCAGCACCTTGAGCGGGACAGACACCTACGAGCAGTACTTC | CASTLSGTDTYEQYF
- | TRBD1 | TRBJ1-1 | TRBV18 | TGTGCCAGCTCACGGGACAGGGGGGAGAACACTGAAGCTTTCTTT | CASSRDRGENTEAFF
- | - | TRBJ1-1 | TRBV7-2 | TGTGCCAGCAGCTTAGTTACGACTGACACTGAAGCTTTCTTT | CASSLVTTDTEAFF
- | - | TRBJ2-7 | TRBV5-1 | TGCGCCAGCAGCTTGGAGGGGTGGGGCGAGCAGTACTTC | CASSLEGWGEQYF
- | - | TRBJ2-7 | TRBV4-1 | TGCGCCAGCAGCCAAGATAAGGTAACCGGGGGCTACGAGCAGTACTTC | CASSQDKVTGGYEQYF
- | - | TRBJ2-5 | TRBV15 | TGTGCCACCAGCAGACCGGGACTGATACCGGAGACCCAGTACTTC | CATSRPGLIPETQYF
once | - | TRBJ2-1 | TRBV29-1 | TGCAGCGTTGAGGGCCTCTACAATGAGCAGTTCTTC | CSVEGLYNEQFF
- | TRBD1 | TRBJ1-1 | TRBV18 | TGTGCCAGCTCACTCGACCCAGGGGGGGCTGAAGCTTTCTTT | CASSLDPGGAEAFF
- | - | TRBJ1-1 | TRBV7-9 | TGTGCCCTCTTCAAAAACACTGAAGCTTTCTTT | CALFKNTEAFF
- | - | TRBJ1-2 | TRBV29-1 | TGCAGCGTTGAGCGGGGGCCGGGCTATGGCTACACCTTC | CSVERGPGYGYTF
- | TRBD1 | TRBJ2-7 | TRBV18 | TGTGCCAGCTCACTCGGACAGGGCGGCCCTTACGAGCAGTACTTC | CASSLGQGGPYEQYF
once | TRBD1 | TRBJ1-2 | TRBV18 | TGTGCCAGCTCACCAGGAGGGGGCCCGGCGAATGGCTACACCTTC | CASSPGGGPANGYTF
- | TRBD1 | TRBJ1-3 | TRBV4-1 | TGCGCCAGCAGCCAAGCGGGGACAGGGAGCTCTGGAAACACCATATATTTT | CASSQAGTGSSGNTIYF
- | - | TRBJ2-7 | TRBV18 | TGTGCCAGTGAACAACTTACGCCATCCTACGAGCAGTACTTC | CASEQLTPSYEQYF
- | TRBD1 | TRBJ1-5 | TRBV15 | TGTGCCACCAGCAGAAGGACAGGGGTTCAGCCCCAGCATTTT | CATSRRTGVQPQHF
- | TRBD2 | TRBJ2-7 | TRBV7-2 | TGTGCCAGCAGCTTAGGTACGGGAGGGCGGACCTACGAGCAGTACTTC | CASSLGTGGRTYEQYF
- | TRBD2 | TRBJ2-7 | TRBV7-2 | TGTGCCAGCAGCTTATCTAGCGGGGACTCCTACGAGCAGTACTTC | CASSLSSGDSYEQYF
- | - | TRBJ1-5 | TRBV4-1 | TGCGCCAGCAGCCAAGAGTTAGAGCAGGCCATCGGGCCCCAGCATTTT | CASSQELEQAIGPQHF
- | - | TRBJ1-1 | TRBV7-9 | TGTGCCAGCAGCTTATTCCAGGATTCCCTTGAAGCTTTCTTT | CASSLFQDSLEAFF
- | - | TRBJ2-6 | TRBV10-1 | TGCGCCAGCCGCGGACAGACCTCCCGACTCTCTGGGGCCAACGTCCTGACTTTC | CASRGQTSRLSGANVLTF
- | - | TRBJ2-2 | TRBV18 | TGTGCCAGCTCACCGTTAAGGATGGGGGAGCTGTTTTTT | CASSPLRMGELFF
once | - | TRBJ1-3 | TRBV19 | TGTGCCAGTAGTATCTTGTCGGCGAGCTCTGGAAACACCATATATTTT | CASSILSASSGNTIYF
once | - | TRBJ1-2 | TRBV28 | TGTGCCAGTTCCCTCAACTATGGCTACACCTTC | CASSLNYGYTF
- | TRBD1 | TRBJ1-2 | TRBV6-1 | TGTGCCAGCAGTGAAGCGGGGACAGGGTACGGCTACACCTTC | CASSEAGTGYGYTF
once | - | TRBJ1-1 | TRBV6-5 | TGTGCCAGCAGTTACAGGCAGCATGCTGAAGCTTTCTTT | CASSYRQHAEAFF
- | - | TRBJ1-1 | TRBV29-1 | TGCAGCGTTGGGGTCCAGAACACTGAAGCTTTCTTT | CSVGVQNTEAFF
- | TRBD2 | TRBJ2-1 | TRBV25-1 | TGTGCCAGCAGTGGAACTAGCGGGTATATCAATGAGCAGTTCTTC | CASSGTSGYINEQFF
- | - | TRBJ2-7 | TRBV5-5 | TGTGCCAGCAGCTCCGGGACACTCACCTACGAGCAGTACTTC | CASSSGTLTYEQYF
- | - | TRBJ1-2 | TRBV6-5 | TGTGCCAGCAGTCGGGCCTCGACGCCGAACTATGGCTACACCTTC | CASSRASTPNYGYTF
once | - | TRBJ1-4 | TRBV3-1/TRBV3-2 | TGTGCCAGCAGCCAAGCCGCGGCGCTCCCGGGTGAAAAACTGTTTTTT | CASSQAAALPGEKLFF
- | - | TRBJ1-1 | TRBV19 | TGTGCCAGTAGTGGGGGGGCCTCTGAAGCTTTCTTT | CASSGGASEAFF
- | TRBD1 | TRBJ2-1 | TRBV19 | TGTGCCAGTAGTATCAGGGGGCGAAGTAATGAGCAGTTCTTC | CASSIRGRSNEQFF
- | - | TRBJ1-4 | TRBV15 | TGTGCCACCAGCAGAGATCAAAATGAAAAACTGTTTTTT | CATSRDQNEKLFF
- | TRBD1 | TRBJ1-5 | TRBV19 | TGTGCCAGCAGGACAGGGGAAGGTCAGCCCCAGCATTTT | CASRTGEGQPQHF
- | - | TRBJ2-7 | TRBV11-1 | TGTGCCAGCAGCTTAGAAGGGTACGAGCAGTACTTC | CASSLEGYEQYF
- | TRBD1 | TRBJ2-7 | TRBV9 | TGTGCCAGCAGCGTAGGTGGCAGGGGGTACTCCTACGAGCAGTACTTC | CASSVGGRGYSYEQYF
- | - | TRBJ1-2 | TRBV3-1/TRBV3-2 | TGTGCCAGCAGCCAAGTCCGGGACTCCGTTAGATATGGCTACACCTTC | CASSQVRDSVRYGYTF
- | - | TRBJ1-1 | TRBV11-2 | TGTGCCAGCAGCTTAGTGACAGGAGCGGGCACTGAAGCTTTCTTT | CASSLVTGAGTEAFF
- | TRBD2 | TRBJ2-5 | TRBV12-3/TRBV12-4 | TGTGCCACCGGGACTAGCGCAGAGACCCAGTACTTC | CATGTSAETQYF
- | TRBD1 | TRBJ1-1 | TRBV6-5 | TGTGCCAGCAGTTACGACAGGGGGCTGAATACTGAAGCTTTCTTT | CASSYDRGLNTEAFF
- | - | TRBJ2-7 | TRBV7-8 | TGTGCCAGCAGCTCGACCTCCTACGAGCAGTACTTC | CASSSTSYEQYF
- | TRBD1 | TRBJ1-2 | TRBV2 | TGTGCCAGCGCCTCCGGGACAGGTTCTTCCTATGGCTACACCTTC | CASASGTGSSYGYTF
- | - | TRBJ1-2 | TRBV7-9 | TGTGCCAGCAGCACAGCTAACTATGGCTACACCTTC | CASSTANYGYTF
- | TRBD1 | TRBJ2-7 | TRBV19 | TGTGCCAGTAGTATAGATGCCGGGACAGGGGCCTACGAGCAGTACTTC | CASSIDAGTGAYEQYF
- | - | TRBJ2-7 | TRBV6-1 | TGTGCCAGCAGTGAAGCTAGATACGAGCAGTACTTC | CASSEARYEQYF
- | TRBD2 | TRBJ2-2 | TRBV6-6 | TGTGCCAGCCTGGGGCAGCGGGAAACCGGGGAGCTGTTTTTT | CASLGQRETGELFF